The clone carrying this T cell receptor (beta chain) was observed a few times. This sample was included in a study of T-cell memory formation after mild COVID-19. TCRdb called the 5' RACE reads again in MiXCR, with one record for every CDR3 protein. The sample lists around 50,000 distinct CDR3 sequences, around 12% seen once, with over 20% in the top ten. The CDR3 length is 12 residues. V dropped 5 bases and J dropped 9 bases, with 8 bases sitting between them. Input material: PBMCs or a T cell subset sorted from them (not recorded which). The clonotype was recovered from a man aged 18 to 29 who had mild COVID-19 (a few samples of this study predate the infection). Cell type and time point are not known. The rearrangement uses TRBV12-3 or TRBV12-4 and TRBJ1-6, with D possibly being TRBD1 (5 bases). CDR3 in amino acids: CASSEGFSPLHF. CDR3 sequence (DNA): TGTGCCAGCAGTGAGGGGTTTTCACCCCTCCACTTT.